A selection of T cell receptor beta chains follows, all from one sample in a study of blood T cell repertoires in COVID-19. Sequenced by immunoSEQ multiplex PCR; TCRdb stores in-frame clones only, minus some. The repertoire consists of 55,000 to 75,000 clones, with roughly 90% occurring once and the leading ten covering about 1.3%. The specimen was peripheral blood. The receptors derive from a man aged 55 to 70 with acute or convalescent COVID-19. The CDR3 runs from the conserved cysteine through the conserved F or W. The order of the fields is J gene, D gene, V gene, clone size, CDR3 protein, CDR3 DNA. A D gene is named only where the DNA matches it firmly. Clone size is shown for a subset of rows, as once, few, many or a class of expanded clone.

j_gene: TRBJ1-3
d_gene: -
v_gene: TRBV9
abundance: -
CDR3aa: CASSVMPHSSSGNTIYF
CDR3nt: TGTGCCAGCAGCGTCATGCCGCATTCTAGCTCTGGAAACACCATATATTTT

j_gene: TRBJ1-1
d_gene: -
v_gene: TRBV7-2
abundance: -
CDR3aa: CASSERMNTEAFF
CDR3nt: TGTGCCAGCAGCGAGAGAATGAACACTGAAGCTTTCTTT

j_gene: TRBJ1-1
d_gene: TRBD1
v_gene: TRBV27
abundance: few
CDR3aa: CASRRTGDPSTEAFF
CDR3nt: TGTGCCAGCAGACGAACAGGGGACCCAAGCACTGAAGCTTTCTTT

j_gene: TRBJ2-1
d_gene: TRBD1
v_gene: TRBV7-8
abundance: -
CDR3aa: CASSWTGQFNEQFF
CDR3nt: TGTGCCAGCAGCTGGACAGGGCAATTCAATGAGCAGTTCTTC

j_gene: TRBJ2-3
d_gene: TRBD2
v_gene: TRBV2
abundance: -
CDR3aa: CASSVSGGRDTQYF
CDR3nt: TGTGCCAGCAGTGTGAGCGGGGGGCGGGATACGCAGTATTTT

j_gene: TRBJ1-5
d_gene: -
v_gene: TRBV2
abundance: -
CDR3aa: CASRRGGSNQPQHF
CDR3nt: TGTGCCAGCAGAAGGGGGGGGAGCAATCAGCCCCAGCATTTT

j_gene: TRBJ1-1
d_gene: TRBD1
v_gene: TRBV5-1
abundance: -
CDR3aa: CASSLAGGEAFF
CDR3nt: TGCGCCAGCAGCTTGGCAGGGGGTGAAGCTTTCTTT

j_gene: TRBJ2-3
d_gene: TRBD1
v_gene: TRBV27
abundance: -
CDR3aa: CASSSVTGVVTDTQYF
CDR3nt: TGTGCCAGCAGTTCGGTGACAGGGGTTGTGACAGATACGCAGTATTTT

j_gene: TRBJ1-4
d_gene: -
v_gene: TRBV6-5
abundance: -
CDR3aa: CASRRIATNEKLFF
CDR3nt: TGTGCCAGCAGACGCATAGCAACTAATGAAAAACTGTTTTTT

j_gene: TRBJ1-6
d_gene: -
v_gene: TRBV2
abundance: -
CDR3aa: CASSEQGSPLHF
CDR3nt: TGTGCCAGCAGTGAGCAGGGTTCACCCCTCCACTTT

j_gene: TRBJ2-1
d_gene: TRBD2
v_gene: TRBV6-5
abundance: -
CDR3aa: CASSTIAGGYNEQFF
CDR3nt: TGTGCCAGCAGTACCATAGCGGGGGGGTACAATGAGCAGTTCTTC

j_gene: TRBJ2-7
d_gene: TRBD1
v_gene: TRBV5-5
abundance: -
CDR3aa: CASSFGTGTYEQYF
CDR3nt: TGTGCCAGCAGCTTCGGGACAGGGACCTACGAGCAGTACTTC

j_gene: TRBJ2-2
d_gene: -
v_gene: TRBV15
abundance: -
CDR3aa: CATSRGNRNTGELFF
CDR3nt: TGTGCCACCAGCAGAGGGAACAGGAACACCGGGGAGCTGTTTTTT

j_gene: TRBJ2-7
d_gene: TRBD2
v_gene: TRBV7-3
abundance: -
CDR3aa: CASSLTTGGSYEQYF
CDR3nt: TGTGCCAGCAGCTTAACAACGGGGGGCTCCTACGAGCAGTACTTC

j_gene: TRBJ1-2
d_gene: TRBD1
v_gene: TRBV7-2
abundance: -
CDR3aa: CASSARDRRNYGYTF
CDR3nt: TGTGCCAGCAGCGCCCGGGACAGGAGGAACTATGGCTACACCTTC

j_gene: TRBJ1-2
d_gene: -
v_gene: TRBV24-1
abundance: -
CDR3aa: CATSAIGGGGYTF
CDR3nt: TGTGCCACCAGTGCCATAGGGGGGGGCGGCTACACCTTC

j_gene: TRBJ1-1
d_gene: TRBD1
v_gene: TRBV6-2/TRBV6-3
abundance: once
CDR3aa: CASSHTGGGTEAFF
CDR3nt: TGTGCCAGCAGTCACACAGGGGGCGGGACTGAAGCTTTCTTT

j_gene: TRBJ1-5
d_gene: TRBD1
v_gene: TRBV6-5
abundance: once
CDR3aa: CASRTGNQPQHF
CDR3nt: TGTGCCAGCAGGACAGGGAATCAGCCCCAGCATTTT

j_gene: TRBJ2-1
d_gene: -
v_gene: TRBV5-6
abundance: -
CDR3aa: CASSKGVFGEYNEQFF
CDR3nt: TGTGCCAGCAGCAAAGGGGTATTTGGTGAATACAATGAGCAGTTCTTC

j_gene: TRBJ1-5
d_gene: TRBD1
v_gene: TRBV29-1
abundance: -
CDR3aa: CSVEPGGGQPQHF
CDR3nt: TGCAGCGTTGAACCAGGGGGAGGTCAGCCCCAGCATTTT

j_gene: TRBJ1-2
d_gene: -
v_gene: TRBV5-1
abundance: -
CDR3aa: CASSQRPVGDRDYGYTF
CDR3nt: TGCGCCAGCAGCCAAAGGCCGGTTGGAGACAGAGACTATGGCTACACCTTC

j_gene: TRBJ1-4
d_gene: -
v_gene: TRBV21-1
abundance: -
CDR3aa: CASSKRERTGFNEKLFF
CDR3nt: TGTGCCAGCAGCAAACGGGAGAGGACCGGCTTCAATGAAAAACTGTTTTTT

j_gene: TRBJ1-1
d_gene: TRBD1
v_gene: TRBV6-5
abundance: -
CDR3aa: CASRPTGTANTEAFF
CDR3nt: TGTGCCAGCAGGCCTACAGGGACAGCGAACACTGAAGCTTTCTTT

j_gene: TRBJ1-4
d_gene: TRBD1
v_gene: TRBV30
abundance: -
CDR3aa: CAWSVTGGAGEKLFF
CDR3nt: TGTGCCTGGAGTGTAACAGGGGGCGCCGGTGAAAAACTGTTTTTT

j_gene: TRBJ1-3
d_gene: -
v_gene: TRBV4-1
abundance: few
CDR3aa: CASSQGPGNTIYF
CDR3nt: TGCGCCAGCAGCCAAGGGCCGGGAAACACCATATATTTT

j_gene: TRBJ2-4
d_gene: -
v_gene: TRBV29-1
abundance: -
CDR3aa: CSALRDIQYF
CDR3nt: TGCAGCGCCCTACGGGACATTCAGTACTTC

j_gene: TRBJ1-5
d_gene: -
v_gene: TRBV6-6
abundance: -
CDR3aa: CASRSDSSTQPQHF
CDR3nt: TGTGCCAGCAGGTCGGACAGTAGTACTCAGCCCCAGCATTTT

j_gene: TRBJ1-2
d_gene: TRBD1
v_gene: TRBV18
abundance: -
CDR3aa: CASSPPGQGDYGYTF
CDR3nt: TGTGCCAGCTCACCACCGGGACAGGGGGACTATGGCTACACCTTC

j_gene: TRBJ2-3
d_gene: TRBD2
v_gene: TRBV19
abundance: once
CDR3aa: CASSQSGGAPDTQYF
CDR3nt: TGTGCCAGTAGCCAGAGCGGGGGGGCCCCAGATACGCAGTATTTT

j_gene: TRBJ1-2
d_gene: -
v_gene: TRBV6-5
abundance: -
CDR3aa: CASGGLYYGYTF
CDR3nt: TGTGCCAGCGGAGGGTTGTACTATGGCTACACCTTC

j_gene: TRBJ2-1
d_gene: TRBD2
v_gene: TRBV5-6
abundance: -
CDR3aa: CASSLRKAGGSGEYEQFF
CDR3nt: TGTGCCAGCAGCTTACGTAAAGCGGGGGGATCGGGAGAATATGAGCAGTTCTTC

j_gene: TRBJ2-1
d_gene: -
v_gene: TRBV2
abundance: -
CDR3aa: CASSQTRNTYNEQFF
CDR3nt: TGTGCCAGCAGCCAAACTAGAAATACCTACAATGAGCAGTTCTTC

j_gene: TRBJ1-1
d_gene: TRBD1
v_gene: TRBV27
abundance: -
CDR3aa: CASSLRTGAFTEAFF
CDR3nt: TGTGCCAGCAGTTTACGGACAGGGGCGTTCACTGAAGCTTTCTTT

j_gene: TRBJ2-7
d_gene: -
v_gene: TRBV5-1
abundance: -
CDR3aa: CASSWRIQGTSSYEQYF
CDR3nt: TGCGCCAGCAGCTGGCGGATCCAGGGGACGAGCTCCTACGAGCAGTACTTC

j_gene: TRBJ1-1
d_gene: -
v_gene: TRBV3-1/TRBV3-2
abundance: -
CDR3aa: CASSQVPGGRTEAFF
CDR3nt: TGTGCCAGCAGCCAAGTACCGGGGGGTCGAACTGAAGCTTTCTTT

j_gene: TRBJ2-7
d_gene: -
v_gene: TRBV5-1
abundance: few
CDR3aa: CASSLDGRGPYEQYF
CDR3nt: TGCGCCAGCAGCTTGGACGGGAGAGGCCCCTACGAGCAGTACTTC

j_gene: TRBJ2-1
d_gene: TRBD1
v_gene: TRBV5-1
abundance: -
CDR3aa: CASDLGQGVSYNEQFF
CDR3nt: TGCGCCAGCGACCTGGGACAGGGGGTATCCTACAATGAGCAGTTCTTC

j_gene: TRBJ2-1
d_gene: -
v_gene: TRBV19
abundance: -
CDR3aa: CASSNSRGISYNEQFF
CDR3nt: TGTGCCAGTAGTAATAGTCGGGGGATCTCCTACAATGAGCAGTTCTTC

j_gene: TRBJ1-4
d_gene: -
v_gene: TRBV7-2
abundance: -
CDR3aa: CASSLAGGSNEKLFF
CDR3nt: TGTGCCAGCAGCTTAGCCGGCGGTAGTAATGAAAAACTGTTTTTT

j_gene: TRBJ1-1
d_gene: TRBD1
v_gene: TRBV5-1
abundance: -
CDR3aa: CASSQKPLDRVQLPLMNTEAFF
CDR3nt: TGCGCCAGCAGCCAAAAACCCCTAGACAGGGTCCAGTTACCCCTCATGAACACTGAAGCTTTCTTT

j_gene: TRBJ1-1
d_gene: -
v_gene: TRBV29-1
abundance: -
CDR3aa: CSVGGGDTEAFF
CDR3nt: TGCAGCGTTGGAGGGGGGGACACTGAAGCTTTCTTT

j_gene: TRBJ1-2
d_gene: TRBD1
v_gene: TRBV2
abundance: -
CDR3aa: CASTGQGAGGYTF
CDR3nt: TGTGCCAGCACTGGACAGGGGGCGGGTGGCTACACCTTC

j_gene: TRBJ2-1
d_gene: TRBD2
v_gene: TRBV3-1/TRBV3-2
abundance: -
CDR3aa: CASSQAGLAGNTRYNEQFF
CDR3nt: TGTGCCAGCAGCCAAGCAGGACTAGCGGGGAATACGAGGTACAATGAGCAGTTCTTC